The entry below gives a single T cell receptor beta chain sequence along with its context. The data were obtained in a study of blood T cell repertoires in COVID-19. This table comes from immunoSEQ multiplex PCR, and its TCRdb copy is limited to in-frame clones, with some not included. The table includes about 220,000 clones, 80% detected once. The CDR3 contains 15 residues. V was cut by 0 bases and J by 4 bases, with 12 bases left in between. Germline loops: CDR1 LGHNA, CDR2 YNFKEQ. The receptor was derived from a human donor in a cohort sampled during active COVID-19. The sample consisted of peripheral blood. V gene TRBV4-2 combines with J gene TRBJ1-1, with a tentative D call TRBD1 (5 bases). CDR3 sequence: CASSQDFWGGTEAFF. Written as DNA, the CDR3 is TGTGCCAGCAGCCAAGATTTCTGGGGGGGCACTGAAGCTTTCTTT.